The subject of this entry is one TCR beta chain. The CDR3 loop spans 19 amino acids. Trimming took off 0 bases at V and 1 base at J, with 21 bases between the two ends. In germline, CDR1 is MGHRA, CDR2 YSYEKL. The sample belongs to a study of blood T cell repertoires in COVID-19. Overall study context: There were acute and convalescent COVID-19 samples, and they came from the United States, Italy and Spain. From T cells, B-cell-depleted T cells, or PBMCs came the material, which was cDNA or gDNA.

In the authors' workflow: Scientists estimated how many nucleated cells there were by amplifying reference gene primers. The data were produced by immunoSEQ multiplex PCR, yet TCRdb's version contains in-frame clones alone and is incomplete. From that table come the V and J calls and clone size; the DNA was used to work out D and trimming. The data contain 100,000 to 150,000 clones, 65% to 90% of them seen just once; the ten biggest clones take up roughly 27%. Material for sequencing was peripheral blood. This rearrangement joins TRBV4-1 to TRBJ1-1; D might be TRBD1 (5 bases). The origin of this receptor is a woman of 80 years or more with acute or convalescent COVID-19. CDR3 DNA: TGCGCCAGCAGCCAAGATTCCTTTGGGGGGACGTGGGGGAACACTGAAGCTTTCTTT. Its translation: CASSQDSFGGTWGNTEAFF.